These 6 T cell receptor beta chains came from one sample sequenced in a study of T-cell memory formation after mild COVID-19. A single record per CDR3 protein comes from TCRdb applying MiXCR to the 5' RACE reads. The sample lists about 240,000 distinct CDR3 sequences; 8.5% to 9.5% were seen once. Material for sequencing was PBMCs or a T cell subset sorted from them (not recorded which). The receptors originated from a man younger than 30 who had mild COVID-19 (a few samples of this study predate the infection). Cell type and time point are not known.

Here the CDR3 DNA reads TGTGCCAGCAGCCAGGGGAATTCCGAGACCCAGTACTTC. Its translation: CASSQGNSETQYF. This rearrangement joins TRBV12-3 or TRBV12-4 to TRBJ2-5; tentatively, D is TRBD1 (6 bases). The CDR3 is 13 amino acids. The V end lost 6 bases, the J end lost 5 bases, and 13 bases lay between the germline ends.

The CDR3 reads CASTGQGARETQYF. DNA for the CDR3: TGTGCCAGCACAGGACAGGGGGCCCGCGAGACCCAGTACTTC. The chain combines TRBV6-1 with TRBJ2-5; the match to TRBD1 covers 11 bases. J lost 5 bases, V lost 7 bases, and 6 bases had no gene match. Germline V gene sequence: CDR1 MNHNS, CDR2 SASEGT. This CDR3 contains 14 residues.

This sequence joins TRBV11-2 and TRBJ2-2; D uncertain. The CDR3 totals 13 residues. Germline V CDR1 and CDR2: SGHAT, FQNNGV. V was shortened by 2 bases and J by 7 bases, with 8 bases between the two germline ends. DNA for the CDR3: TGTGCCAGCAGCTTAATCGTTGGCGGGGAGCTGTTTTTT. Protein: CASSLIVGGELFF.

DNA of the CDR3: TGTGCCAGCGGAACTTATGGACAGGAAGACCAAGAGACCCAGTACTTC. It translates to CASGTYGQEDQETQYF. V and J are TRBV7-9 and TRBJ2-5; 7 bases match TRBD1. The ends lost 8 bases at V and 0 bases at J; junction bases unmatched: 12. The CDR3 runs to 16 residues. CDR1 is SEHNR and CDR2 is FQNEAQ in the germline V gene (reference sequence). Together with reference TRBV7-9 and TRBJ2-5, the CDR3 gives the full variable domain: DTGVSQNPRHKITKRGQNVTFRCDPISEHNRLYWYRQTLGQGPEFLTYFQNEAQLEKSRLLSDRFSAERPKGSFSTLEIQRTEQGDSAMYLCASGTYGQEDQETQYFGPGTRLLVL.

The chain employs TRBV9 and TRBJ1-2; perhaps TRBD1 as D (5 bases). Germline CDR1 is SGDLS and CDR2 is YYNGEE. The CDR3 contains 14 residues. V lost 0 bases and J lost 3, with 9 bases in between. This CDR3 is CASSVGREDYGYTF. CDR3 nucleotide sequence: TGTGCCAGCAGCGTAGGCAGGGAGGACTATGGCTACACCTTC.

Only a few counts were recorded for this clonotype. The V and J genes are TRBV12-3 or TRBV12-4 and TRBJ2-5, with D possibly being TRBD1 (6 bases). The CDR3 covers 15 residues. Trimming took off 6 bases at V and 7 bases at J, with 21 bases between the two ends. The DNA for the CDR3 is TGTGCCAGCAGCCGGGACACTAAAATCCCAGGGACCCAGTACTTC. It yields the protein CASSRDTKIPGTQYF.